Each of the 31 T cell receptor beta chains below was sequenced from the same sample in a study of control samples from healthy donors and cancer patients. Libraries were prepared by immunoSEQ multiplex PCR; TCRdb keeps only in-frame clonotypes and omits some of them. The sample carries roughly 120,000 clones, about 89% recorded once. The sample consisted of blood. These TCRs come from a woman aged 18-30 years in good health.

CDR3 protein: CASTLSPSGGYTF. For the CDR3, the DNA is TGTGCCAGCACTCTTTCGCCCTCGGGAGGCTACACCTTC. This rearrangement joins TRBV28 to TRBJ1-2; D gene uncertain. V shed 7 bases and J shed 8 bases, with 17 bases lying between them. Germline V lookup: CDR1 MDHEN, CDR2 SYDVKM. CDR3 size: 13 residues.

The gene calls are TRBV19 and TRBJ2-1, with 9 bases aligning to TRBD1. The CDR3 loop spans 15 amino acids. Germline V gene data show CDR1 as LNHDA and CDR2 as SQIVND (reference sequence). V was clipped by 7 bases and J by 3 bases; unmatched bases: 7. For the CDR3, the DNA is TGTGCCAGTACAGACCCGGGACAGGGCTACAATGAGCAGTTCTTC. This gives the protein CASTDPGQGYNEQFF.

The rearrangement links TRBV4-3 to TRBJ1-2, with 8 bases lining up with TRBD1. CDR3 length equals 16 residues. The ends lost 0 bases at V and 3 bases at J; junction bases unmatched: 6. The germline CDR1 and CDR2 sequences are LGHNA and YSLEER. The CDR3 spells CASSQETLQGDYGYTF. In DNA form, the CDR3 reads TGCGCCAGCAGCCAAGAGACCTTACAGGGGGACTATGGCTACACCTTC.

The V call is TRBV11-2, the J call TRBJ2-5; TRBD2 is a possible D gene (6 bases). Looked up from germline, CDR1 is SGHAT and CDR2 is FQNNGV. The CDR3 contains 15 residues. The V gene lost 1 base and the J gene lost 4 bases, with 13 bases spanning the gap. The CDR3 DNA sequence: TGTGCCAGCAGCTTAGGTGGCGGGGTTGGAGAGACCCAGTACTTC. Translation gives CASSLGGGVGETQYF.

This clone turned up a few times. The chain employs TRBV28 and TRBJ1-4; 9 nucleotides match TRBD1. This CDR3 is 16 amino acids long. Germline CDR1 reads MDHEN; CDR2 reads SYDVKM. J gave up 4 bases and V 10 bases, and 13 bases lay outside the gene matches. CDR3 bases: TGTGCCACAAGACAACCGGGACAGGGAGATAATGAAAAACTGTTTTTT. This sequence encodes CATRQPGQGDNEKLFF.

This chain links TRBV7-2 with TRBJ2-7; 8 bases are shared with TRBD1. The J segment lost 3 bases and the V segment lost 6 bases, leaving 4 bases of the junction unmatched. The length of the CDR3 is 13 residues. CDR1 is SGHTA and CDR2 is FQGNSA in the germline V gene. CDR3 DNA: TGTGCCAGCAGGCGACAGGGGTTCTACGAGCAGTACTTC. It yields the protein CASRRQGFYEQYF.

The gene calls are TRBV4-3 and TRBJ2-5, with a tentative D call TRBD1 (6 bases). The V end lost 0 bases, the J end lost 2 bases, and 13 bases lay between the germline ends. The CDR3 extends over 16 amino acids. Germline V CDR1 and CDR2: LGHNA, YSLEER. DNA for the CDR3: TGCGCCAGCAGCCAAGAATTGGGGGACACACAAGAGACCCAGTACTTC. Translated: CASSQELGDTQETQYF.

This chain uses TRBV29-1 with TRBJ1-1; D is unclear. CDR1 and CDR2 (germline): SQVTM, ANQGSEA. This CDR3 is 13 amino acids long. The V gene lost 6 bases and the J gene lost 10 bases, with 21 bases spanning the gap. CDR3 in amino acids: CSVGDQIRSGAFF. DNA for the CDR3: TGCAGCGTGGGTGATCAGATTAGAAGTGGAGCTTTCTTT.

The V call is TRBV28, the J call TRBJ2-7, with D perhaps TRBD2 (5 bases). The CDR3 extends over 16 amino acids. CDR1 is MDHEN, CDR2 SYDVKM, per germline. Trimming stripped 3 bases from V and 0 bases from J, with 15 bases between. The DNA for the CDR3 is TGTGCCAGCAGTTTCCCCCTAGCTAGGACCTCCTACGAGCAGTACTTC. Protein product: CASSFPLARTSYEQYF. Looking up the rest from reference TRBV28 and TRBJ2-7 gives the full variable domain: DVKVTQSSRYLVKRTGEKVFLECVQDMDHENMFWYRQDPGLGLRLIYFSYDVKMKEKGDIPEGYSVSREKKERFSLILESASTNQTSMYLCASSFPLARTSYEQYFGPGTRLTVT.

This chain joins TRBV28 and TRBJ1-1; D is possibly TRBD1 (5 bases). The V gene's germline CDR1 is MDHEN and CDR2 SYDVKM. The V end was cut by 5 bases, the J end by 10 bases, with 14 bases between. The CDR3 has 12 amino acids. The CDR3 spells CASSGLRDGAFF. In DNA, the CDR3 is TGTGCCAGCAGTGGGCTGAGGGACGGAGCTTTCTTT.

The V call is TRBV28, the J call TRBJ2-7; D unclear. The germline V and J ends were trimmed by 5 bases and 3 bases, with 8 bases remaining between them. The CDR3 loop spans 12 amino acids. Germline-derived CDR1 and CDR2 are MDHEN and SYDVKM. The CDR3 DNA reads TGTGCCAGCAGTCCCGCCCGCTACGAGCAGTACTTC. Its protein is CASSPARYEQYF.

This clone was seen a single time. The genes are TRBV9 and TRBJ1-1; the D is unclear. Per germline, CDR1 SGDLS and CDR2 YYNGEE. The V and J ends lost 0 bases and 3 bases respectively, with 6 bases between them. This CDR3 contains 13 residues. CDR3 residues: CASSVVEHTEAFF. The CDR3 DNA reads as TGTGCCAGCAGCGTAGTGGAGCACACTGAAGCTTTCTTT.

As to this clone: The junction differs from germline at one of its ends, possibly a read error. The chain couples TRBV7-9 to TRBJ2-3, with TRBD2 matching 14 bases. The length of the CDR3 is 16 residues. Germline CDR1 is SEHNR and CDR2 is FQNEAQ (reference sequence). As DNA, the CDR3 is TGTGCCAGCAGTTCAGGACTAGCGGGGGGCTATCGGCCCCAGAATTTT. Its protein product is CASSSGLAGGYRPQNF.

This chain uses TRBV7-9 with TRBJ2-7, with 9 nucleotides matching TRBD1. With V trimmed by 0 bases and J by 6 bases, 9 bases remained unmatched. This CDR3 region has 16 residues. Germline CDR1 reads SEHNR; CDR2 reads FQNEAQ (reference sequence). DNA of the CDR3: TGTGCCAGCAGCTTAGCCCGTCCGACAGGGGGGGGCGAGCAGTACTTC. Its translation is CASSLARPTGGGEQYF.

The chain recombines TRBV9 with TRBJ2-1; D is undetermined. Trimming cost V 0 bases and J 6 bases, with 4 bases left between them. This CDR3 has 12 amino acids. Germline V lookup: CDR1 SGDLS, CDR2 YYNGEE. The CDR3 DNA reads TGTGCCAGCAGCGTAGGAGTCAATGAGCAGTTCTTC. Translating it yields CASSVGVNEQFF.

The CDR3 nucleotides are TGTGCCAGCAGTTACTCGATCGTGCCTCTAGCGGGGTCTTTGGCCCAAGAGACCCAGTACTTC. It codes for CASSYSIVPLAGSLAQETQYF. V usage is TRBV6-2 or TRBV6-3 and J usage is TRBJ2-5; 9 nucleotides line up with TRBD2. After removal of 0 bases from V and 1 base from J, the junction contained 18 bases not matched to a gene. CDR1 and CDR2 from the germline V gene are MNHEY and SVGEGT. This CDR3 spans 21 amino acids.

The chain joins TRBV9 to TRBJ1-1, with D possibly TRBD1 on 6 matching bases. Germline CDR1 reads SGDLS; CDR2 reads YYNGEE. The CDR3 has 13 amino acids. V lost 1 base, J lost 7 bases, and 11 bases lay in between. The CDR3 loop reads CASSVWGASEAFF. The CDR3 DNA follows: TGTGCCAGCAGCGTATGGGGGGCTAGTGAAGCTTTCTTT.

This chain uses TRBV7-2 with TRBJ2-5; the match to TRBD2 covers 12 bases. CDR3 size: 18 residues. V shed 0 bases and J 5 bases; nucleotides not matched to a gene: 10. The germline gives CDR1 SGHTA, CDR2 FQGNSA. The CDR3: CASSLARLAGGPRETQYF. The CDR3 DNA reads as TGTGCCAGCAGCTTAGCGCGTCTAGCGGGGGGGCCTCGGGAGACCCAGTACTTC. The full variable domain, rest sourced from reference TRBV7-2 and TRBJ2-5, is GAGVSQSPSNKVTEKGKDVELRCDPISGHTALYWYRQSLGQGLEFLIYFQGNSAPDKSGLPSDRFSAERTGGSVSTLTIQRTQQEDSAVYLCASSLARLAGGPRETQYFGPGTRLLVL.

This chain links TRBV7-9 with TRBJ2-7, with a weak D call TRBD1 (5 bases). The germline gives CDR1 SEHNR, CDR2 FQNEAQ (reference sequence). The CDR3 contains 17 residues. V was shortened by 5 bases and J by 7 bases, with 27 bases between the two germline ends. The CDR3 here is CASSPQKTPVVQAEQYF. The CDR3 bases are TGTGCCAGCAGCCCACAAAAAACCCCCGTAGTACAGGCGGAGCAGTACTTC.

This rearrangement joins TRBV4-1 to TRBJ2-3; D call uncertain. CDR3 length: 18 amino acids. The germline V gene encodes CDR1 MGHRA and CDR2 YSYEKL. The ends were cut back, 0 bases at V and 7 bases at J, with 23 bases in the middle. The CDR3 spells CASSQETSSEDTLNTQYF. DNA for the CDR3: TGCGCCAGCAGCCAAGAAACGAGCTCCGAAGATACGCTGAATACGCAGTATTTT.

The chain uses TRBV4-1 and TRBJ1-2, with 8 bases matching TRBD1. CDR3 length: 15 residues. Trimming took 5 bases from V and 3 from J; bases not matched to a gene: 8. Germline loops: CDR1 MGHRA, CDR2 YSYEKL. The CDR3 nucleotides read TGCGCCAGCAGCATCCGTCAGGGGGCGGACTATGGCTACACCTTC. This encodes CASSIRQGADYGYTF.

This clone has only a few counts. The CDR3 nucleotides read TGTGCCAGCAGCCAAAGAACTAGCAGCAATGAGCAGTTCTTC. Its translation is CASSQRTSSNEQFF. The chain combines TRBV4-2 with TRBJ2-1; perhaps TRBD2 as D (6 bases). Trimming shortened V by 2 bases and J by 6 bases, and 11 bases separated the two germline ends. Germline CDR1 and CDR2: LGHNA and YNFKEQ. This CDR3 is 14 amino acids long.

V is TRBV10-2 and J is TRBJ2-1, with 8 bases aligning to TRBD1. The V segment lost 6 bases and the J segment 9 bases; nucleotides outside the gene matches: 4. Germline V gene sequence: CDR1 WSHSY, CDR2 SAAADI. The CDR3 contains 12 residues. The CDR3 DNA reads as TGCGCCAGCAGCGATACAGGGGGTGAGCAGTTCTTC. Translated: CASSDTGGEQFF.

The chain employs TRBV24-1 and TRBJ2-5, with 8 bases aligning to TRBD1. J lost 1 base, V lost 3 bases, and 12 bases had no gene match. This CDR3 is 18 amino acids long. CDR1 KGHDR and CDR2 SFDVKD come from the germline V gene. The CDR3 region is CATSDPTTGGWGQETQYF. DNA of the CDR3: TGTGCCACCAGTGATCCAACCACAGGGGGTTGGGGCCAAGAGACCCAGTACTTC.

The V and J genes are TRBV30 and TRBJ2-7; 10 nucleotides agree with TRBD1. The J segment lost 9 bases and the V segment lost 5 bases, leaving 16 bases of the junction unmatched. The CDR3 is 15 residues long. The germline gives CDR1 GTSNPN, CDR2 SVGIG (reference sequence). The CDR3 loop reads CAWAPGQGVSVGQYF. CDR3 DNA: TGTGCCTGGGCCCCTGGACAGGGGGTATCGGTCGGGCAGTACTTC.

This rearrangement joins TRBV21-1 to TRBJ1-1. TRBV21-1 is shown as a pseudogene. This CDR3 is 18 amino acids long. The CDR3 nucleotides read TGTGCCAGCAGCAAATCGACCAGGACGTCGGCGAAAAGTACTGAAGCTTTCTTT. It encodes CASSKSTRTSAKSTEAFF.

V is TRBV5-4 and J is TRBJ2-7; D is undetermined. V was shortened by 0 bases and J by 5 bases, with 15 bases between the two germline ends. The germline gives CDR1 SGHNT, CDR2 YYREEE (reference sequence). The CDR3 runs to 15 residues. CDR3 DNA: TGTGCCAGCAGCTTGGCCCAGACACCCCCCCACGAGCAGTACTTC. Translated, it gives CASSLAQTPPHEQYF.

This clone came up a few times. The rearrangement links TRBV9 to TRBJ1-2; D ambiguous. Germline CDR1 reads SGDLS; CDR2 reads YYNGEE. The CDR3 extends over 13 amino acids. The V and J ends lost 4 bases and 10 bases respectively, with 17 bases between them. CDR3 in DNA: TGTGCCAGCAGCAACGTAGAGGGCAGAACCTACACCTTC. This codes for CASSNVEGRTYTF.

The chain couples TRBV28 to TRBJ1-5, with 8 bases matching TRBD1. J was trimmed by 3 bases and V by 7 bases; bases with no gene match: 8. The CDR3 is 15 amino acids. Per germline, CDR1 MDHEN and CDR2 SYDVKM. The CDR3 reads CASNRQGAYNQPQHF. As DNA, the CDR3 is TGTGCCAGCAATCGCCAGGGGGCTTACAATCAGCCCCAGCATTTT.

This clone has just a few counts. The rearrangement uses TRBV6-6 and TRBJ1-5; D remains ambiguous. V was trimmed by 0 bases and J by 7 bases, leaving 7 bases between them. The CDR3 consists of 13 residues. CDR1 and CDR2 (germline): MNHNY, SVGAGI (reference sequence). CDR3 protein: CASSYSLMQPQHF. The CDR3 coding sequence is TGTGCCAGCAGTTACTCTTTAATGCAGCCCCAGCATTTT.

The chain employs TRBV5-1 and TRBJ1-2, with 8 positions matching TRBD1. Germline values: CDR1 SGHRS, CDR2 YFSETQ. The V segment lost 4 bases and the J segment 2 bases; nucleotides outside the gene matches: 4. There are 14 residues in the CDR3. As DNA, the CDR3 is TGCGCCAGCAGCCCTCAGGGGGCAAACTATGGCTACACCTTC. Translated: CASSPQGANYGYTF.